What follows describes a single TCR beta chain. Its antigen is currently unknown. Other DNA sequences within the sample encode an identical CDR3. Germline CDR1 MNHEY, CDR2 SMNVEV (reference sequence). The CDR3 covers 13 residues. V dropped 5 bases and J dropped 5 bases, with 12 bases sitting between them. This entry belongs to a study of CD8+ T cells in alopecia areata. In the study overall: Tofacitinib administration persisted for 6 to 18 months, succeeded by 6 months off drug.

The authors extracted RNA and reverse transcribed it into cDNA as the sequencing template. Only in-frame clones appear in the TCRdb table, and some are missing; sequencing was by immunoSEQ multiplex PCR. The sample lists fewer than 150,000 clones, over 50% occurring once. Study outcomes and limitations: Scalp data also include sequences from resident alphabeta T cells of normal skin.

A FACSAria was used to sort CD4+ and CD8+ T cells. These cells came from PBMCs. Sequences were derived from CD4+ T cells sorted from blood, sampled at week 0. V usage is TRBV27 and J usage is TRBJ2-5; D is possibly TRBD2 (6 bases). The sequence derives from a human donor with alopecia areata. The CDR3, as DNA: TGTGCCAGCAGTCGGGACCGGGAGGAGACCCAGTACTTC. Protein product: CASSRDREETQYF.